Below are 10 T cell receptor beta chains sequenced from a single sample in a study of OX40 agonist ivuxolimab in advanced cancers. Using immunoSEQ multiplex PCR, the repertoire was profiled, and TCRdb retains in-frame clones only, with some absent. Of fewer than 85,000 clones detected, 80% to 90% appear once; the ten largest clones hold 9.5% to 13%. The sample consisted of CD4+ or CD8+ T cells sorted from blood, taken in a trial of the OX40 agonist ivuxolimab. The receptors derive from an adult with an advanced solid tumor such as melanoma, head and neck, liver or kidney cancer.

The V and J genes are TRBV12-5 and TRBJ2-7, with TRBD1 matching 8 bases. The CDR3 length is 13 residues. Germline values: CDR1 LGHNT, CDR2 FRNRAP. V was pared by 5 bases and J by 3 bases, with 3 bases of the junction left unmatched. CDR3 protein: CASGLGQGYEQYF. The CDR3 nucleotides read TGTGCTAGTGGTCTCGGACAGGGCTACGAGCAGTACTTC.

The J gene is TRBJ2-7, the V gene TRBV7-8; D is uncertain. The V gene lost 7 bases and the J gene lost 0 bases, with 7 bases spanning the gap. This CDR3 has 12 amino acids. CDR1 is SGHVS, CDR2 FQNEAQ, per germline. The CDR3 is CASKGISYEQYF. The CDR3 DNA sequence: TGTGCCAGCAAAGGGATCTCCTACGAGCAGTACTTC.

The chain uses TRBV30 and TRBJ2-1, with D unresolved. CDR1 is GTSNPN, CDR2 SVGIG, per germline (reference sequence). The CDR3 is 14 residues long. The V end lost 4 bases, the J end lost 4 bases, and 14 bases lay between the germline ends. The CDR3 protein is CAWNDQSLYNEQFF. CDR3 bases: TGTGCCTGGAACGACCAGTCCCTTTACAATGAGCAGTTCTTC.

CDR3: CASSLSTGGEETQYF. CDR3 bases: TGTGCCAGCAGCTTATCGACAGGGGGGGAAGAGACCCAGTACTTC. The V call is TRBV7-9, the J call TRBJ2-5, with 9 bases matching TRBD1. The CDR3 sequence is 15 residues long. The V and J ends lost 2 bases and 3 bases, in that order; junction bases with no gene match: 4. Per germline, CDR1 SEHNR and CDR2 FQNEAQ (reference sequence).

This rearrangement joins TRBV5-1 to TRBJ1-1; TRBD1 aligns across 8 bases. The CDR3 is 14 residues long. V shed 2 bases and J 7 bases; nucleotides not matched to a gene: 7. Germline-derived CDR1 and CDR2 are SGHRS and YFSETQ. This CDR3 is CASSLSTGGLEAFF. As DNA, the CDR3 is TGCGCCAGCAGCTTATCTACAGGGGGACTTGAAGCTTTCTTT.

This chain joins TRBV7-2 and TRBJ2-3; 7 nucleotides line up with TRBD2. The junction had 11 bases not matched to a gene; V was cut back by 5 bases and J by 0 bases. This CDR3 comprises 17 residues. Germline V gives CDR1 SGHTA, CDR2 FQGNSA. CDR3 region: CASSLPRGGASTDTQYF. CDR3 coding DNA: TGTGCCAGCAGCCTCCCGCGGGGAGGGGCTAGCACAGATACGCAGTATTTT.

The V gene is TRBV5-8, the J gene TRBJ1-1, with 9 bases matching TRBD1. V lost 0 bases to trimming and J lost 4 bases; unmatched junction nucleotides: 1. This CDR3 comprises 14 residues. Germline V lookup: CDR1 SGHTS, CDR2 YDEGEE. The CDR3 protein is CASSLGQGGTEAFF. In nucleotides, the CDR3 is TGTGCCAGCAGCTTGGGACAGGGGGGCACTGAAGCTTTCTTT.

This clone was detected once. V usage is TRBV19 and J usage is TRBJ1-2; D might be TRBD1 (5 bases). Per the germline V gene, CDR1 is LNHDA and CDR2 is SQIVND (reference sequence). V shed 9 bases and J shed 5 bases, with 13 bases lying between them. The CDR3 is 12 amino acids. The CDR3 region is CASGGTGYGYTF. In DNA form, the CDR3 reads TGTGCCAGCGGGGGAACAGGTTATGGCTACACCTTC. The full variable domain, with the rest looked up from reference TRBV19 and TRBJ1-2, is DGGITQSPKYLFRKEGQNVTLSCEQNLNHDAMYWYRQDPGQGLRLIYYSQIVNDFQKGDIAEGYSVSREKKESFPLTVTSAQKNPTAFYLCASGGTGYGYTFGSGTRLTVV.

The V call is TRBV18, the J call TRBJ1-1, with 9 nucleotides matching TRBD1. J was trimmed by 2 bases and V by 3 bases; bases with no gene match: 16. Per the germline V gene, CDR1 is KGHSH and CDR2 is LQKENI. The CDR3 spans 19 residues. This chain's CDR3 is CASSPFSASDRGINTEAFF. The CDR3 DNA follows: TGTGCCAGCTCACCTTTTTCCGCGTCGGACAGGGGAATCAACACTGAAGCTTTCTTT.

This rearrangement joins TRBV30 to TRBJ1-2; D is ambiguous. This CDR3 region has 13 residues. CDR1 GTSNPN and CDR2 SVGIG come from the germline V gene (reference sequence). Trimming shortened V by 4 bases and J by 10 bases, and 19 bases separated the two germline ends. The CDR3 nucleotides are TGTGCCTGGACCCCCCAGCCAGCTTGGGTCTACACCTTC. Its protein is CAWTPQPAWVYTF.